A single sample gave rise to the 21 T cell receptor beta chains below, sequenced in a study of early T cells in non-severe SARS-CoV-2 infection. TCRdb reprocessed the 5' RACE reads with MiXCR, giving one entry per CDR3 protein. The sample shows roughly 25,000 distinct CDR3 sequences, more than 3.5% of them seen only once. Sequences were obtained from whole blood. Receptors originate from an adult who was a healthcare worker with PCR-confirmed SARS-CoV-2 infection or an uninfected control (not recorded which).

Many counts were recorded for this clonotype. V gene TRBV27 combines with J gene TRBJ1-5; D is undetermined. This CDR3 is 15 amino acids long. Trimming cost V 5 bases and J 4 bases, with 15 bases left between them. The germline V gene has CDR1 MNHEY and CDR2 SMNVEV (reference sequence). The CDR3 region is CASSPESQTNQPQHF. The CDR3 nucleotides are TGTGCCAGCAGTCCGGAAAGCCAGACTAATCAGCCCCAGCATTTT.

This clonotype was counted at least ten times. This rearrangement joins TRBV12-3 or TRBV12-4 to TRBJ1-2, with 9 positions matching TRBD1. This CDR3 is built from 13 residues. The V segment lost 9 bases and the J segment 7 bases; nucleotides outside the gene matches: 9. This CDR3 reads CASRPGTGSGYTF. Here the CDR3 DNA reads TGTGCCAGTCGTCCCGGGACAGGGTCTGGCTACACCTTC.

This clonotype was found many times. The rearrangement uses TRBV29-1 and TRBJ1-5; weak D call: TRBD1 (6 bases). CDR3 length equals 14 residues. CDR1 is SQVTM, CDR2 ANQGSEA, per germline. V was cut by 4 bases and J by 5 bases, with 15 bases left in between. The CDR3 DNA is TGCAGCGTTGGGGAGTCAGGGGATTATCAGCCCCAGCATTTT. Its protein product is CSVGESGDYQPQHF.

This clonotype was detected many times. This chain links TRBV20-1 with TRBJ2-1, with TRBD2 as a possible D gene (5 bases). Germline-derived CDR1 and CDR2 are DFQATT and SNEGSKA (reference sequence). V lost 6 bases, J lost 5 bases, and 17 bases lay in between. This CDR3 contains 14 residues. The CDR3 nucleotides read TGCAGTGCCAGAAGCCGACGGGAACACAATGAGCAGTTCTTC. It encodes CSARSRREHNEQFF.

This clonotype was detected once. Given a much more abundant clone one base away, this may be a read error. This chain uses TRBV2 with TRBJ1-4; D remains ambiguous. The V and J ends lost 6 bases and 8 bases respectively, with 10 bases between them. CDR3 length: 12 amino acids. Germline V gene data show CDR1 as SNHLY and CDR2 as FYNNEI. The CDR3 DNA is TGTGCCAGCAGGGTGGCGGGGGAAAAACTGTTTTTT. Translating it yields CASRVAGEKLFF.

J is TRBJ2-5 and V is TRBV15; possibly TRBD1 for D (6 bases). V lost 5 bases and J lost 0, with 19 bases in between. The CDR3 is made up of 17 amino acids. CDR1 LNHNV and CDR2 YYDKDF come from the germline V gene (reference sequence). Here the CDR3 reads CATSGVEDSQNQETQYF. The CDR3 DNA reads TGTGCCACCAGCGGAGTCGAGGACAGCCAAAACCAAGAGACCCAGTACTTC.

This clonotype was picked up many times. The genes are TRBV7-6 and TRBJ1-2; 8 nucleotides agree with TRBD1. The germline CDR1 and CDR2 sequences are SGHVS and FNYEAQ. The junction had 8 bases not matched to a gene; V was cut back by 4 bases and J by 4 bases. The CDR3 has 15 residues. CDR3 nucleotide sequence: TGTGCCAGCAGCTCGTACCAGGGGGCGCCCTATGGCTACACCTTC. Translated: CASSSYQGAPYGYTF.

This clonotype came up many times. The gene calls are TRBV12-3 or TRBV12-4 and TRBJ1-6; weak D call: TRBD1 (6 bases). V dropped 6 bases and J dropped 6 bases, with 12 bases sitting between them. This CDR3 has 14 residues. Here the CDR3 DNA reads TGTGCCAGCAGAGGACAGATGGGTAATTCACCCCTCCACTTT. It codes for CASRGQMGNSPLHF.

This clonotype has a count of ten or more. The rearrangement uses TRBV6-2 or TRBV6-3 and TRBJ1-2, with D possibly matching TRBD1 (5 bases). This CDR3 region has 15 residues. V lost 6 bases to trimming and J lost 4 bases, with 18 bases between them. Per germline, CDR1 MNHEY and CDR2 SVGEGT. CDR3 in DNA: TGTGCCAGCAGACCTACGGGACGCAACTTCTATGGCTACACCTTC. Protein: CASRPTGRNFYGYTF.

The chain links TRBV6-6 to TRBJ2-5; D possibly corresponds to TRBD2 (6 bases). Germline V gene sequence: CDR1 MNHNY, CDR2 SVGAGI (reference sequence). Trimming pared 8 bases from V and 5 bases from J, leaving 18 bases between. The CDR3 consists of 14 residues. CDR3 sequence: CASSDWSGSETQYF. CDR3 in DNA: TGTGCCAGCTCGGACTGGAGCGGGTCGGAGACCCAGTACTTC.

There are many counts of this clonotype. The chain has TRBV7-2 and TRBJ2-3; D tentatively reads TRBD1 or TRBD2 (6 bases each). Trimming shortened V by 4 bases and J by 8 bases, and 13 bases separated the two germline ends. Germline lookup yields CDR1 SGHTA and CDR2 FQGNSA. This CDR3 comprises 13 residues. In nucleotides, the CDR3 is TGTGCCAGCAGCTCGAGGGGGAGGAGTACGCAGTATTTT. Translating gives CASSSRGRSTQYF. Drawing the rest from reference TRBV7-2 and TRBJ2-3, the complete variable domain is GAGVSQSPSNKVTEKGKDVELRCDPISGHTALYWYRQSLGQGLEFLIYFQGNSAPDKSGLPSDRFSAERTGGSVSTLTIQRTQQEDSAVYLCASSSRGRSTQYFGPGTRLTVL.

This clonotype has a count of ten or more. The chain recombines TRBV7-2 with TRBJ2-5, with TRBD1 matching over 8 bases. CDR1 is SGHTA and CDR2 is FQGNSA in the germline V gene. After removal of 0 bases from V and 5 bases from J, the junction contained 8 bases not matched to a gene. The CDR3 is made up of 16 amino acids. The CDR3 sequence is CASSLARAGGRETQYF. CDR3 sequence (DNA): TGTGCCAGCAGCTTAGCCCGGGCAGGGGGCAGGGAGACCCAGTACTTC.

This clonotype was observed a few times. This chain joins TRBV2 and TRBJ2-3; 9 positions agree with TRBD2. Germline CDR1 SNHLY, CDR2 FYNNEI. The CDR3 has 13 amino acids. V was clipped by 7 bases and J by 4 bases; unmatched bases: 3. The CDR3 DNA sequence: TGTGCCAGCAAGCGGGGGGCCTCAGATACGCAGTATTTT. It is translated as CASKRGASDTQYF.

This clonotype was picked up many times. The gene calls are TRBV7-9 and TRBJ2-7; D is unresolved. Trimming took 1 base from V and 4 from J, leaving 5 bases between them. This CDR3 spans 12 amino acids. Germline CDR1 reads SEHNR; CDR2 reads FQNEAQ (reference sequence). CDR3 in amino acids: CASSLVGYEQYF. CDR3 DNA: TGTGCCAGCAGCTTAGTAGGTTACGAGCAGTACTTC.

This clonotype was seen many times. This chain joins TRBV12-3 or TRBV12-4 and TRBJ2-6; 7 nucleotides match TRBD1. The length of the CDR3 is 20 residues. The V gene end was trimmed by 6 bases and the J gene end by 0 bases; junction bases not matched to a gene: 17. CDR3 DNA sequence: TGTGCCAGCAGCTCCCGGACGCTACAGGGGTTAGGCTCTGGGGCCAACGTCCTGACTTTC. This gives the protein CASSSRTLQGLGSGANVLTF.

This clonotype was counted only a few times. The chain is built from TRBV6-6 and TRBJ1-6, with a weak D call TRBD1 (5 bases). CDR3 size: 15 residues. Between the trimmed V and J ends, which lost 2 bases and 5 bases, there was a span of 10 bases. Germline loops: CDR1 MNHNY, CDR2 SVGAGI (reference sequence). The CDR3 protein is CASSYLRGNNSPLHF. In DNA, the CDR3 is TGTGCCAGCAGTTACCTTAGGGGAAATAATTCACCCCTCCACTTT.

The rearrangement joins TRBV5-5 to TRBJ2-3; D is unclear. This CDR3 region has 12 residues. The germline gives CDR1 SGHKS, CDR2 YYEKEE (reference sequence). Deletions cut 3 bases from V and 2 bases from J, with 4 bases between. The CDR3 reads CASSSNTDTQYF. CDR3 DNA: TGTGCCAGCAGCTCTAACACAGATACGCAGTATTTT.

This clonotype was seen ten or more times. The rearrangement joins TRBV11-2 to TRBJ2-1, with 14 bases matching TRBD2. Germline-derived CDR1 and CDR2 are SGHAT and FQNNGV. The CDR3 sequence is 18 residues long. V lost 5 bases and J lost 2; bases outside the gene matches: 8. CDR3 bases: TGTGCCAGCAGCAAGACTAGCGGGAGGGCCGGGGCCTACAATGAGCAGTTCTTC. The encoded protein is CASSKTSGRAGAYNEQFF. Supplemented by reference TRBV11-2 and TRBJ2-1, the full variable domain reads EAGVAQSPRYKIIEKRQSVAFWCNPISGHATLYWYQQILGQGPKLLIQFQNNGVVDDSQLPKDRFSAERLKGVDSTLKIQPAKLEDSAVYLCASSKTSGRAGAYNEQFFGPGTRLTVL.

This clonotype was recorded many times. The chain employs TRBV9 and TRBJ2-1; a weak D match, TRBD2 (5 bases). The germline V and J ends were trimmed by 1 base and 7 bases, with 12 bases remaining between them. The germline CDR1 and CDR2 sequences are SGDLS and YYNGEE. The CDR3 spans 14 residues. The CDR3 sequence is CASSVRESWNEQFF. The CDR3 DNA reads TGTGCCAGCAGCGTAAGGGAGTCTTGGAATGAGCAGTTCTTC.

A few counts support this clonotype. The chain employs TRBV11-2 and TRBJ1-1; D remains unclear. V lost 5 bases to trimming and J lost 8 bases, with 21 bases between them. The CDR3 has 15 residues. Germline CDR1 SGHAT, CDR2 FQNNGV. CDR3 in DNA: TGTGCCAGCAGCACTTTTATTCAGGTTACAAAGGAAGCTTTCTTT. Protein: CASSTFIQVTKEAFF.

In its sample, this clonotype was seen many times. This sequence joins TRBV28 and TRBJ2-1; TRBD2 matches 11 bases. CDR3 length: 17 residues. Per the germline V gene, CDR1 is MDHEN and CDR2 is SYDVKM. Unmatched junction bases numbered 14, after V lost 5 bases and J lost 8 bases. Written as DNA, the CDR3 is TGTGCCAGCAGTCCCATCTTTCTAGCGGGAGGAGGCGATGAGCAGTTCTTC. Its translation is CASSPIFLAGGGDEQFF.